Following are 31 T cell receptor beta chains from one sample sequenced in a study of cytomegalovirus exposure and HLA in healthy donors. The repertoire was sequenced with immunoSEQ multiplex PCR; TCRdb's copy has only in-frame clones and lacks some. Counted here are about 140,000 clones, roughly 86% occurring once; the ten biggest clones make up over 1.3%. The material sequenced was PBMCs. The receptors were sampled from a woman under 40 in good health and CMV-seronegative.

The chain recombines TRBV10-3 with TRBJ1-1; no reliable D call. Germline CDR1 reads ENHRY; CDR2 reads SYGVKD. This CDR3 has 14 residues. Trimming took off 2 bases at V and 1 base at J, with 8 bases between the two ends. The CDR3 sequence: CAISEGLSNTEAFF. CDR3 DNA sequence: TGTGCCATCAGTGAGGGACTGTCGAACACTGAAGCTTTCTTT.

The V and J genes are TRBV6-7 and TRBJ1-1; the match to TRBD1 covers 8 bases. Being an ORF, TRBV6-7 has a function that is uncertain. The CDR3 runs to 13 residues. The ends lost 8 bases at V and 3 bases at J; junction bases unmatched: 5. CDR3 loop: CASGQGADTEAFF. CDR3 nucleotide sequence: TGTGCCAGCGGTCAGGGGGCGGACACTGAAGCTTTCTTT.

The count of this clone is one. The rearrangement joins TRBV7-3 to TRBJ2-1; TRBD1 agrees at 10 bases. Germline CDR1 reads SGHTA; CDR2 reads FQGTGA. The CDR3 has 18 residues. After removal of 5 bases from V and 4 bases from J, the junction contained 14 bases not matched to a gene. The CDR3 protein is CASSRGRFRDRGYNEQFF. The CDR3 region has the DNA TGTGCCAGCAGCCGGGGGCGCTTTAGGGACAGGGGATACAATGAGCAGTTCTTC.

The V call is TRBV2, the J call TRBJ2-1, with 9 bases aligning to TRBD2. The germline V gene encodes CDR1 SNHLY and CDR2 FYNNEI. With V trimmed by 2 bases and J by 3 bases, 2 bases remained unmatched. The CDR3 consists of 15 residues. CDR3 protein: CASSEQRGDYNEQFF. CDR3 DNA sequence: TGTGCCAGCAGTGAACAGCGGGGGGACTACAATGAGCAGTTCTTC.

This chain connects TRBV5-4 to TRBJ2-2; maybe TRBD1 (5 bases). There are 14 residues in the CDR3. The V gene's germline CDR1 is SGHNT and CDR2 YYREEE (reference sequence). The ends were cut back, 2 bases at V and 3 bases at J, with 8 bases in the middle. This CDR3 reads CASSLGADTGELFF. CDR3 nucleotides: TGTGCCAGCAGCTTAGGGGCCGACACCGGGGAGCTGTTTTTT.

The CDR3 DNA reads TGTGCCAGCAGCCGACAGGGGGTGACGCCCTACGAGCAGTACTTC. It specifies CASSRQGVTPYEQYF. The chain combines TRBV7-2 with TRBJ2-7; 9 bases agree with TRBD1. V shed 5 bases, J shed 2 bases, and the junction held 7 bases outside the gene matches. CDR3 size: 15 residues. Per germline, CDR1 SGHTA and CDR2 FQGNSA. The full variable domain, in which reference TRBV7-2 and TRBJ2-7 provide the parts outside the CDR3, is GAGVSQSPSNKVTEKGKDVELRCDPISGHTALYWYRQSLGQGLEFLIYFQGNSAPDKSGLPSDRFSAERTGGSVSTLTIQRTQQEDSAVYLCASSRQGVTPYEQYFGPGTRLTVT.

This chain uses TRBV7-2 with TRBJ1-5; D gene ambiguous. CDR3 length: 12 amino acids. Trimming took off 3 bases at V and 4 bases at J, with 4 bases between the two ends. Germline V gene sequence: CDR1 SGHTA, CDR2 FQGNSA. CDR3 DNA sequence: TGTGCCAGCAGCTTCAGAAATCAGCCCCAGCATTTT. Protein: CASSFRNQPQHF. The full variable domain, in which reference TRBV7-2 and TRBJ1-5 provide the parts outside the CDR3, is GAGVSQSPSNKVTEKGKDVELRCDPISGHTALYWYRQSLGQGLEFLIYFQGNSAPDKSGLPSDRFSAERTGGSVSTLTIQRTQQEDSAVYLCASSFRNQPQHFGDGTRLSIL.

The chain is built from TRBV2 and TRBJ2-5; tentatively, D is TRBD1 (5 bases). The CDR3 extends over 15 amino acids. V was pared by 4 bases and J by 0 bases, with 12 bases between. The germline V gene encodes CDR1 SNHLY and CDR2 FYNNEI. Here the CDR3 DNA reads TGTGCCAGCAGTGGTTTACAGGTGTACCAAGAGACCCAGTACTTC. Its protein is CASSGLQVYQETQYF.

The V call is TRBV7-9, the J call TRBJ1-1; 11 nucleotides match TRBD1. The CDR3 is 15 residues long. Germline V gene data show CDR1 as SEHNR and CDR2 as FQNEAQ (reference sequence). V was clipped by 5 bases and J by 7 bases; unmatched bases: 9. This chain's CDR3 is CASSPSGQGAGEAFF. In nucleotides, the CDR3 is TGTGCCAGCAGCCCGAGCGGACAGGGGGCGGGTGAAGCTTTCTTT.

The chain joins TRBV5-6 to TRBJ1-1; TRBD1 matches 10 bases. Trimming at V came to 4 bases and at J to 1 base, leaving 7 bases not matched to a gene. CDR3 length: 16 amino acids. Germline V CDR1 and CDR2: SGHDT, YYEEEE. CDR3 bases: TGTGCCAGCAGCGAACCGGGACAGGGGAAGAACACTGAAGCTTTCTTT. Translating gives CASSEPGQGKNTEAFF.

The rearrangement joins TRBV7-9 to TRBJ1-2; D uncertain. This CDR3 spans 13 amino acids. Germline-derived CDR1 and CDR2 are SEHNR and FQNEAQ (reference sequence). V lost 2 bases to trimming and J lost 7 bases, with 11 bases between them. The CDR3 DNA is TGTGCCAGCAGCTTACGACGGGGAGGTGGCTACACCTTC. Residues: CASSLRRGGGYTF.

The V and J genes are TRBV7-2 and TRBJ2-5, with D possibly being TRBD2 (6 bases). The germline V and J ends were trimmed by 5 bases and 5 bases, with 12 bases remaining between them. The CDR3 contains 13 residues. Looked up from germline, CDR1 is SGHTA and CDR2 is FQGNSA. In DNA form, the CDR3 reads TGTGCCAGCAGCCTCACTAGCCGGGAGACCCAGTACTTC. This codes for CASSLTSRETQYF.

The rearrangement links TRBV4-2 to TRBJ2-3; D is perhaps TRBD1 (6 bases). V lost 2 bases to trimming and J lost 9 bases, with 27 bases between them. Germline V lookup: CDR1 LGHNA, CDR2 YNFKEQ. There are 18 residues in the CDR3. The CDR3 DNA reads TGTGCCAGCAGCCAAAAAGGGGGTGGAGCGTCCTCCCCTAGGACGCAGTATTTT. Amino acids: CASSQKGGGASSPRTQYF.

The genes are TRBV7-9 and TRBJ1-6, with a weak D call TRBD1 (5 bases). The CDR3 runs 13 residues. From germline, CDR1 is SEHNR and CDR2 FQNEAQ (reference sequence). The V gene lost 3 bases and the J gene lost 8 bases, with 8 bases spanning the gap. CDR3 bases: TGTGCCAGCAGCTTCAGGGCTGATTCACCCCTCCACTTT. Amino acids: CASSFRADSPLHF.

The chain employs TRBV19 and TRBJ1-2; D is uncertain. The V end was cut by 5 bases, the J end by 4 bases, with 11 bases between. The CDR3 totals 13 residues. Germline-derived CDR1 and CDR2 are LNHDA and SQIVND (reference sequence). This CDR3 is CASSREMGYGYTF. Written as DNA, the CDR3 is TGTGCCAGTAGTCGGGAGATGGGCTATGGCTACACCTTC.

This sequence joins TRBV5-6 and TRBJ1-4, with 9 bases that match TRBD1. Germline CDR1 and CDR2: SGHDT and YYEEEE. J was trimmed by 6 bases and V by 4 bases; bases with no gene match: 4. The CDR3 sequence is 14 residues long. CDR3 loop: CASSHRGPYEKLFF. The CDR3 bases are TGTGCCAGCAGCCACAGGGGGCCTTATGAAAAACTGTTTTTT. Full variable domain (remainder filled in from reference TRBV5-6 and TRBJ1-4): DAGVTQSPTHLIKTRGQQVTLRCSPKSGHDTVSWYQQALGQGPQFIFQYYEEEERQRGNFPDRFSGHQFPNYSSELNVNALLLGDSALYLCASSHRGPYEKLFFGSGTQLSVL.

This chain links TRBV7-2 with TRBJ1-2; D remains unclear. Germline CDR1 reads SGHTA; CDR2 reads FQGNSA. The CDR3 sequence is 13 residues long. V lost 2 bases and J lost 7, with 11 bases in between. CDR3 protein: CASSLPRVVGYTF. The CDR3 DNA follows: TGTGCCAGCAGCTTACCCCGGGTGGTTGGCTACACCTTC.

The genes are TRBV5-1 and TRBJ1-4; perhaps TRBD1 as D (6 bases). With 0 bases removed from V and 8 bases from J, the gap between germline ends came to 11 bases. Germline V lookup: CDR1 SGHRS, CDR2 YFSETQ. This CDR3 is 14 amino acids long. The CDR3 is CASSLGDIGEKLFF. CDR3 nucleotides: TGCGCCAGCAGCTTGGGGGACATCGGGGAAAAACTGTTTTTT.

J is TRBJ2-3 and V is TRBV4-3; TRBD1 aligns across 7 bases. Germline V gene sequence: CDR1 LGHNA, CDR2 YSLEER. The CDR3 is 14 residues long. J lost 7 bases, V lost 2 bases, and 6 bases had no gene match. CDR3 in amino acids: CASSQNDREYTQYF. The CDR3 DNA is TGCGCCAGCAGCCAAAACGACAGGGAGTATACGCAGTATTTT.

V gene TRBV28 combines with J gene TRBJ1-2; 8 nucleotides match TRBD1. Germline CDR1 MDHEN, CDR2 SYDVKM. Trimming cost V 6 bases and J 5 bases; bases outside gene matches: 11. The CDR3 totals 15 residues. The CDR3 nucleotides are TGTGCCAGCAGACCGGCAGGGGGCGCGTATTATGGCTACACCTTC. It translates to CASRPAGGAYYGYTF.

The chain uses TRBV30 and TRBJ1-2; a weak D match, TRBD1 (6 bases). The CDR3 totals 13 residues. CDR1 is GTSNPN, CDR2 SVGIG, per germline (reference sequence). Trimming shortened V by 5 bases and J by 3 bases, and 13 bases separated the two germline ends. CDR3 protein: CAWGGGQYYGYTF. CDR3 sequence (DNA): TGTGCCTGGGGGGGCGGACAGTACTATGGCTACACCTTC.

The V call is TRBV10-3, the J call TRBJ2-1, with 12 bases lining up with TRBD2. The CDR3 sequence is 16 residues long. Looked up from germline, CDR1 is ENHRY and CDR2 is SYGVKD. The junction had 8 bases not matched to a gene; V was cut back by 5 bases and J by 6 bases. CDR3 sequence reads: CAISTTLAGGINEQFF. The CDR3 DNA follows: TGTGCCATCAGTACGACTCTAGCGGGGGGGATCAATGAGCAGTTCTTC.

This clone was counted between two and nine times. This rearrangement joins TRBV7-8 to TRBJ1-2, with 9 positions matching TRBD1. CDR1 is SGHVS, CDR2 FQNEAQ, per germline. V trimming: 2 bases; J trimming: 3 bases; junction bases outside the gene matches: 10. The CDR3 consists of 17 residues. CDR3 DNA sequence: TGTGCCAGCAGCTTACGGGACAGGGCTTTGGGGGACTATGGCTACACCTTC. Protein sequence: CASSLRDRALGDYGYTF.

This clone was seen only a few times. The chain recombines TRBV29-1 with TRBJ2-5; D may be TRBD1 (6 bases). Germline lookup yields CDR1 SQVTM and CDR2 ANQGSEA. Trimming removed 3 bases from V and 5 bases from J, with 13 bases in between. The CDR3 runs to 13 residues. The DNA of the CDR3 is TGCAGCGTTGAGAGGGGGTTGGGGGAGACCCAGTACTTC. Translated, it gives CSVERGLGETQYF. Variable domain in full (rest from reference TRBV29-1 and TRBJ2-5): SAVISQKPSRDICQRGTSLTIQCQVDSQVTMMFWYRQQPGQSLTLIATANQGSEATYESGFVIDKFPISRPNLTFSTLTVSNMSPEDSSIYLCSVERGLGETQYFGPGTRLLVL.

CDR3 coding DNA: TGTGCCAGCAGCTTAGGGCGGGGCGGGGGCGTCTACCAAGAGACCCAGTACTTC. This sequence encodes CASSLGRGGGVYQETQYF. This chain joins TRBV7-9 and TRBJ2-5, with D maybe TRBD2 (7 bases). The V end lost 1 base, the J end lost 0 bases, and 18 bases lay between the germline ends. Germline assignment: CDR1 SEHNR and CDR2 FQNEAQ (reference sequence). The CDR3 contains 18 residues.

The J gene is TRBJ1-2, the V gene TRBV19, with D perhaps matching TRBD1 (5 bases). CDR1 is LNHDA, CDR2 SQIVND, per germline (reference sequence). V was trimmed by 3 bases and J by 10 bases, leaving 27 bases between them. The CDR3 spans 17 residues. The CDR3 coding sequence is TGTGCCAGTAGTATCCGGAACCAGGGTCGTCGCGCTGGGGACTACACCTTC. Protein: CASSIRNQGRRAGDYTF.

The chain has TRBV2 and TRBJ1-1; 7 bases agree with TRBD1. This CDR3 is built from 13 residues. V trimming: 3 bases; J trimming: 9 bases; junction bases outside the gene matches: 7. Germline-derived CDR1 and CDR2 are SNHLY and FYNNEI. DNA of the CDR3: TGTGCCAGCAGTGAGAGGGGGCAGACAAAAGCTTTCTTT. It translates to CASSERGQTKAFF.

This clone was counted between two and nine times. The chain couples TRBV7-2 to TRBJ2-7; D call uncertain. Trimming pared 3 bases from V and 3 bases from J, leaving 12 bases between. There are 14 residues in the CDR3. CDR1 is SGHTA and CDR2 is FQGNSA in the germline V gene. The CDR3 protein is CASSFRLGDYEQYF. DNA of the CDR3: TGTGCCAGCAGCTTTCGCCTAGGTGACTACGAGCAGTACTTC.

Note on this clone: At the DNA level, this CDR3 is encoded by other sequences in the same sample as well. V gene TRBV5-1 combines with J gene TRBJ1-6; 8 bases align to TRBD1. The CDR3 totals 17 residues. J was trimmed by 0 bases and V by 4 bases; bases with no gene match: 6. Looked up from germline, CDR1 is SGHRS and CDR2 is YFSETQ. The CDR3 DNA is TGCGCCAGCAGCATGGACAGGGAAAGCTCCTATAATTCACCCCTCCACTTT. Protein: CASSMDRESSYNSPLHF.

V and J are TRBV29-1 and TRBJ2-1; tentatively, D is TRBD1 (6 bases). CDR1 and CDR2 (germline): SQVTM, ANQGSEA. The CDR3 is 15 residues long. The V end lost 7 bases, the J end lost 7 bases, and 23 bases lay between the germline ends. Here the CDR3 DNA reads TGCAGCGCTCGCCCGGTAGGGGGACGCGGGAATGAGCAGTTCTTC. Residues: CSARPVGGRGNEQFF.

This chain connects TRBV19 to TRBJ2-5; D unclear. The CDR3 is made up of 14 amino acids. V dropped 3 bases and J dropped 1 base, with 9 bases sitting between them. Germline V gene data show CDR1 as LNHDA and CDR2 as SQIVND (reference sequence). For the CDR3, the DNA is TGTGCCAGTAGTATGAGTCCAACCCAAGAGACCCAGTACTTC. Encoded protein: CASSMSPTQETQYF.